What follows is one T cell receptor (beta chain) and its context. This record comes from a study of OX40 agonist ivuxolimab in advanced cancers. The protocol was immunoSEQ multiplex PCR, while the TCRdb copy is restricted to in-frame clones and leaves out a portion. The sample comprises 20,000 to 25,000 clones, 70% to 85% of which are singletons, and more than 15% rests with the top ten. Sequenced here: CD4+ or CD8+ T cells sorted from blood, sampled in a trial of the OX40 agonist ivuxolimab. This sequence was found in an adult with an advanced solid tumor such as melanoma, head and neck, liver or kidney cancer.

The CDR3 sequence: CASSSGPSGGPGDTQYF. The CDR3 DNA reads TGTGCCAGCAGTTCCGGCCCTAGCGGGGGCCCCGGGGATACGCAGTATTTT. This chain uses TRBV27 with TRBJ2-3; TRBD2 aligns across 10 bases. This CDR3 has 17 amino acids. The ends lost 4 bases at V and 6 bases at J; junction bases unmatched: 13. Germline loops: CDR1 MNHEY, CDR2 SMNVEV (reference sequence).